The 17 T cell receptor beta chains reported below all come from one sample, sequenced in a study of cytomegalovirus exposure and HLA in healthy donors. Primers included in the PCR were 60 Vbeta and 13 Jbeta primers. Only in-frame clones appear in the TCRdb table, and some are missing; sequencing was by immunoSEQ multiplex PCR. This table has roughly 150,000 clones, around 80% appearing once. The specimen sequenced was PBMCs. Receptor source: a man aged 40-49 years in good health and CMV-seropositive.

The CDR3 DNA reads as TGTGCCAGCAGGCCCCCGAGACAAGAATACTATGGCTACACCTTC. It codes for CASRPPRQEYYGYTF. The rearrangement links TRBV28 to TRBJ1-2, with D hard to call. This CDR3 has 15 residues. Per the germline V gene, CDR1 is MDHEN and CDR2 is SYDVKM. V shed 6 bases and J shed 3 bases, with 17 bases lying between them.

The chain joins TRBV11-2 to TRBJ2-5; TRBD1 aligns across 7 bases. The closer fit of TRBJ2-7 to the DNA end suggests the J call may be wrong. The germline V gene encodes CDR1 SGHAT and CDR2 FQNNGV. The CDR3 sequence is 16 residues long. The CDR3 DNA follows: TGTGCCAGCAGGCCTACAGGGGCATTAGCCTCCTACGAGCAGTACTTC. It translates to CASRPTGALASYEQYF.

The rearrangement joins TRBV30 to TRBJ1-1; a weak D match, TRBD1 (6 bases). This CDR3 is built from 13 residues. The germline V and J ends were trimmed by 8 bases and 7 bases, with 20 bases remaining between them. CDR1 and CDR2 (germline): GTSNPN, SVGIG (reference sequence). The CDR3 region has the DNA TGTGCCAGCCAGAGGACAGCTCTTATTGAAGCTTTCTTT. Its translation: CASQRTALIEAFF.

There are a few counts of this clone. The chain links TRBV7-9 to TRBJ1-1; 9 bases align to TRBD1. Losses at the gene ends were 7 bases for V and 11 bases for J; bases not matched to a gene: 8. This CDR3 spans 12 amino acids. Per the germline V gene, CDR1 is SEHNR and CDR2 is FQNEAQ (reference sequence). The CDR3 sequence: CASTNRGREAFF. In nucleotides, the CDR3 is TGTGCCAGCACTAACAGGGGGCGGGAGGCTTTCTTT.

In DNA form, the CDR3 reads TGTGCCTGGAGTGTACAATACGAGCAGTACTTC. Protein: CAWSVQYEQYF. The chain carries TRBV30 and TRBJ2-7; D is unclear. V lost 0 bases to trimming and J lost 4 bases, with 4 bases between them. Germline-derived CDR1 and CDR2 are GTSNPN and SVGIG (reference sequence). The CDR3 length is 11 residues.

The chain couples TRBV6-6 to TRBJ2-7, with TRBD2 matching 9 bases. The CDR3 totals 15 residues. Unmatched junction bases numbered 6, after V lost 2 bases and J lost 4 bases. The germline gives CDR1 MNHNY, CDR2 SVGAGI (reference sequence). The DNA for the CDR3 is TGTGCCAGCAGTTACAGACTAGCGGTGGATTACGAGCAGTACTTC. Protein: CASSYRLAVDYEQYF.

DNA for the CDR3: TGTGCCAGTAGTCGGCAGGGACATAACCCCTTCTCTGGGGCCAACGTCCTGACTTTC. Translation gives CASSRQGHNPFSGANVLTF. The V and J genes are TRBV19 and TRBJ2-6; possibly TRBD1 for D (6 bases). This CDR3 region has 19 residues. The V gene's germline CDR1 is LNHDA and CDR2 SQIVND (reference sequence). V dropped 5 bases and J dropped 0 bases, with 20 bases sitting between them.

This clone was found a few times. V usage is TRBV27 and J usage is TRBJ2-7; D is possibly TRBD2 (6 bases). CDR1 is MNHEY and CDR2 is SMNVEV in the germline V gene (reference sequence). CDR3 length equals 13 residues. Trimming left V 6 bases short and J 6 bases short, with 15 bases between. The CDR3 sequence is CASRLVQGGEQYF. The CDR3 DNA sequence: TGTGCCAGCAGACTGGTCCAGGGAGGCGAGCAGTACTTC.

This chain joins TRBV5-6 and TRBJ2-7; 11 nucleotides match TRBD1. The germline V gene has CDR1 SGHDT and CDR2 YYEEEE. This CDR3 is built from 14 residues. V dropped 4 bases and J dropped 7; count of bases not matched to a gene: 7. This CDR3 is CASSTRGTGGEQYF. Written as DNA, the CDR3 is TGTGCCAGCAGCACCAGGGGGACAGGGGGGGAGCAGTACTTC.

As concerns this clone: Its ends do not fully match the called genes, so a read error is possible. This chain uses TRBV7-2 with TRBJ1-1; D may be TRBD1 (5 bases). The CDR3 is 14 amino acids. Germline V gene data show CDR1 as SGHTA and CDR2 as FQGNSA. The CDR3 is CAISAGSGYTEAFF. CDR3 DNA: TGTGCCATCAGCGCCGGTTCAGGGTACACTGAAGCTTTCTTT.

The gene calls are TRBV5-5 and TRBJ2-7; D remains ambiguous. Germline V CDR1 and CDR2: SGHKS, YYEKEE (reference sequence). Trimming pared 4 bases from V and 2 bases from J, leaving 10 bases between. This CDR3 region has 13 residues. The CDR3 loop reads CASSPPATYEQYF. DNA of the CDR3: TGTGCCAGCAGCCCCCCCGCGACCTACGAGCAGTACTTC. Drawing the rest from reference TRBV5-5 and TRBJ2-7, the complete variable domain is DAGVTQSPTHLIKTRGQQVTLRCSPISGHKSVSWYQQVLGQGPQFIFQYYEKEERGRGNFPDRFSARQFPNYSSELNVNALLLGDSALYLCASSPPATYEQYFGPGTRLTVT.

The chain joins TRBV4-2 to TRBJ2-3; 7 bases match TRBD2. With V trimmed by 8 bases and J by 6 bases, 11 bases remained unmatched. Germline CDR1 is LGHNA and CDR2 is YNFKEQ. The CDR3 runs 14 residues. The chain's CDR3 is CASGPQRGTDTQYF. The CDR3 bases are TGTGCCAGCGGCCCTCAGCGGGGAACCGATACGCAGTATTTT.

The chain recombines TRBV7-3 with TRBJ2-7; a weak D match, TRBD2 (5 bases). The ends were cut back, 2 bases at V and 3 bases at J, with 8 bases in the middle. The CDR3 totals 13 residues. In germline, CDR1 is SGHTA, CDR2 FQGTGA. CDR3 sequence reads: CASSLVGDYEQYF. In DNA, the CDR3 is TGTGCCAGCAGCTTAGTCGGGGACTACGAGCAGTACTTC.

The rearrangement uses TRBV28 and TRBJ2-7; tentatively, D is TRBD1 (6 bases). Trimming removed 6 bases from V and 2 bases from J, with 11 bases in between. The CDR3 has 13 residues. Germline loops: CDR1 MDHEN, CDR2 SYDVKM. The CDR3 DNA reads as TGTGCCAGCAGGAAACAGGGTACCTACGAGCAGTACTTC. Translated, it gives CASRKQGTYEQYF.

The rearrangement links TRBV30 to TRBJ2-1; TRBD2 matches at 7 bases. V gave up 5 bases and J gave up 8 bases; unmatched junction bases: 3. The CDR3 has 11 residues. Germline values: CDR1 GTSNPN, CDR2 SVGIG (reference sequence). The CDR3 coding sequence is TGTGCCTGGGGGGGGGTCTATGAGCAGTTCTTC. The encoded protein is CAWGGVYEQFF.

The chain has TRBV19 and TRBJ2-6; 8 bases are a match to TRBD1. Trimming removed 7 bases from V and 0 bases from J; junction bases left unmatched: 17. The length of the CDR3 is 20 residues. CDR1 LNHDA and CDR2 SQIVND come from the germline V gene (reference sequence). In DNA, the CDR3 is TGTGCCAGTACCTTGTTACCGGGACAGGCGATCTTCTCTGGGGCCAACGTCCTGACTTTC. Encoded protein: CASTLLPGQAIFSGANVLTF.

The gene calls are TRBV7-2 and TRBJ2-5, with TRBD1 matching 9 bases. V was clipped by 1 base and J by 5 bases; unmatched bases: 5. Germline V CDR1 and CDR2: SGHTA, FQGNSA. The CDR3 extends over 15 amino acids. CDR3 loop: CASSLGTGEWETQYF. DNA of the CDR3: TGTGCCAGCAGCTTAGGGACAGGGGAATGGGAGACCCAGTACTTC.